This T cell receptor beta chain was recorded in a study of cytomegalovirus exposure and HLA in healthy donors. Study outcomes and limitations: The authors later found HLA-associated TCR beta chains more clonally expanded than equally common others. Roughly uniform sequencing depth across donors was assumed, possibly incorrectly.

The CDR3 has 12 amino acids. The trim removed 7 bases at V and 8 bases at J, leaving 5 bases unmatched. CDR1 MNHNS and CDR2 SASEGT come from the germline V gene. PCR employed 60 Vbeta and 13 Jbeta primers. The repertoire was sequenced with immunoSEQ multiplex PCR; TCRdb's copy has only in-frame clones and lacks some. Among some 200,000 clones listed, 75% to 85% were seen once. A note on this clone: Antigen specificity is unknown.

Sequencing was done on a sample of PBMCs. The receptor comes from a girl between 10 and 17 years old in good health and CMV-seropositive. The rearrangement links TRBV6-1 to TRBJ1-2; 9 bases map to TRBD1. The CDR3 sequence is CASTGTGMGYTF. CDR3 bases: TGTGCCAGCACCGGGACAGGGATGGGCTACACCTTC.